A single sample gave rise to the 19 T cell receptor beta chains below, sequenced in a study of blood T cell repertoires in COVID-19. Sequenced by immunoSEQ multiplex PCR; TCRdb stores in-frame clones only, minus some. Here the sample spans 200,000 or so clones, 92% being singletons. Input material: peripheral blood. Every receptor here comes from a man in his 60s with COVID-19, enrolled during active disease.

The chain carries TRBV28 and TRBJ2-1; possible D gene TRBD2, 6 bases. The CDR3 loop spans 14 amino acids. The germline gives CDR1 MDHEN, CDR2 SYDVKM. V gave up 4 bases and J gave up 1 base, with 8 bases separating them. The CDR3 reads CASSWGVSYNEQFF. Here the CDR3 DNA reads TGTGCCAGCAGTTGGGGGGTGTCCTACAATGAGCAGTTCTTC. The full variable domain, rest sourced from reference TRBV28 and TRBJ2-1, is DVKVTQSSRYLVKRTGEKVFLECVQDMDHENMFWYRQDPGLGLRLIYFSYDVKMKEKGDIPEGYSVSREKKERFSLILESASTNQTSMYLCASSWGVSYNEQFFGPGTRLTVL.

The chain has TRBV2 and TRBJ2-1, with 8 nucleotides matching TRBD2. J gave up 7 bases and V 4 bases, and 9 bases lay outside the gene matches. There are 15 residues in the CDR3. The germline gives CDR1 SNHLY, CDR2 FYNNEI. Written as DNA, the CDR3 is TGTGCCAGCAGTGCCGTTGCGGGGGGTATTAATGAGCAGTTCTTC. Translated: CASSAVAGGINEQFF.

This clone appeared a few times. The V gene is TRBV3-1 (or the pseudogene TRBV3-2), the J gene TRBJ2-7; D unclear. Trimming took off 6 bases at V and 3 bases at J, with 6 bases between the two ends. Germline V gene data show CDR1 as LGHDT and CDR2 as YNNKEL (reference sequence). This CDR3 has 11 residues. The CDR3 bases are TGTGCCAGCAGTGCAGGCTACGAGCAGTACTTC. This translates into CASSAGYEQYF.

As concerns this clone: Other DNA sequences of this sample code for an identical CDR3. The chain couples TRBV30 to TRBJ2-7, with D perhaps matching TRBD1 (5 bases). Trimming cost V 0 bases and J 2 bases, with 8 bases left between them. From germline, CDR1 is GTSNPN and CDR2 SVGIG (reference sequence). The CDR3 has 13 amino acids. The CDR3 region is CAWSVGQAYEQYF. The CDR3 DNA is TGTGCCTGGAGTGTCGGACAAGCCTACGAGCAGTACTTC.

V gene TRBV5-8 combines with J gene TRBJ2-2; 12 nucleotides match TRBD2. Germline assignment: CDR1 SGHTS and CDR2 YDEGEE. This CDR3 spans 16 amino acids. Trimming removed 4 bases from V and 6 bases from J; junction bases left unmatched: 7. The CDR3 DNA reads TGTGCCAGCAGCCCCCGGCTAGCGGGGGGGTCCGGGGAGCTGTTTTTT. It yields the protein CASSPRLAGGSGELFF.

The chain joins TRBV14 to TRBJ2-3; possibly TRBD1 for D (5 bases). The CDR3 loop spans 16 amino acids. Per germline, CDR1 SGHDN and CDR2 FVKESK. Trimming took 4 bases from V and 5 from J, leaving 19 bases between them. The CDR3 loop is CASSPTRDPRVDTQYF. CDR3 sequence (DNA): TGTGCCAGCAGCCCTACCAGGGATCCGCGAGTAGATACGCAGTATTTT.

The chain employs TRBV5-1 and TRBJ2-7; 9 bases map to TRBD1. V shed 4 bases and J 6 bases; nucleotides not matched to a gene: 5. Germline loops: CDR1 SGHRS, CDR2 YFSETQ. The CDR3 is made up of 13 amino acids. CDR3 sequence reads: CASSTRQGGEQYF. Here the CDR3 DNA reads TGCGCCAGCAGCACCCGACAGGGGGGCGAGCAGTACTTC. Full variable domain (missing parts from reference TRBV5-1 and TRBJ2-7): KAGVTQTPRYLIKTRGQQVTLSCSPISGHRSVSWYQQTPGQGLQFLFEYFSETQRNKGNFPGRFSGRQFSNSRSEMNVSTLELGDSALYLCASSTRQGGEQYFGPGTRLTVT.

The CDR3 loop is CASSLDSSRSSEQYF. The CDR3 DNA sequence: TGCGCCAGCAGCTTGGATAGCAGCAGAAGCAGCGAGCAGTACTTC. V gene TRBV5-1 combines with J gene TRBJ2-7, with D unclear. The CDR3 is 15 amino acids. The ends were cut back, 0 bases at V and 6 bases at J, with 16 bases in the middle. CDR1 is SGHRS and CDR2 is YFSETQ in the germline V gene.

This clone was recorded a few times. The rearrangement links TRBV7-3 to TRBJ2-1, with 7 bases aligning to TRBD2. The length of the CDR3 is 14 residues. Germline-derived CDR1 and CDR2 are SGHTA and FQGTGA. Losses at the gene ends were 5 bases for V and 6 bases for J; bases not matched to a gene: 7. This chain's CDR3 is CASSLGRTSNEQFF. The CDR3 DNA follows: TGTGCCAGCAGCCTAGGGAGGACTAGCAATGAGCAGTTCTTC.

The CDR3 DNA reads as TGTGCCAGCTCACCGACACGTCAAGAGACCCAGTACTTC. Translation gives CASSPTRQETQYF. The chain uses TRBV18 and TRBJ2-5; D uncertain. V lost 3 bases to trimming and J lost 2 bases, with 7 bases between them. This CDR3 contains 13 residues. Germline CDR1 is KGHSH and CDR2 is LQKENI.

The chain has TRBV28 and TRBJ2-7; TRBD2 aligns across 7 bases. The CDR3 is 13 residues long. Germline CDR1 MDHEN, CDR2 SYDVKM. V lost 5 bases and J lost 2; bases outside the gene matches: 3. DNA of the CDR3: TGTGCCAGCAGTGCCGGGAGGACCTACGAGCAGTACTTC. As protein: CASSAGRTYEQYF.

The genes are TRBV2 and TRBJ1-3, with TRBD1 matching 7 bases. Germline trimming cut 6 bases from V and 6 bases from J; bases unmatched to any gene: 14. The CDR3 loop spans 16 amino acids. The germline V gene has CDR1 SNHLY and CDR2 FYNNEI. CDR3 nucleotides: TGTGCCAGCAGGGGAATGAAAGGGACAGAGCTAAACACCATATATTTT. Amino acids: CASRGMKGTELNTIYF.

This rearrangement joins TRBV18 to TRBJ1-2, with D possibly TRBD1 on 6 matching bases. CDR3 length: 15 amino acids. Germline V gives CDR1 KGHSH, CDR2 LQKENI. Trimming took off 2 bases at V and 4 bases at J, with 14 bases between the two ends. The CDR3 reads CASSPTQGGGYGYTF. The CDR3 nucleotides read TGTGCCAGCTCACCAACACAGGGTGGGGGCTATGGCTACACCTTC.

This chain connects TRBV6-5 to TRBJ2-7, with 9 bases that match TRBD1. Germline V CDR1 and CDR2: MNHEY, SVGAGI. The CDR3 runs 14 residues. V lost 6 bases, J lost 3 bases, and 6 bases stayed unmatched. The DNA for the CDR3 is TGTGCCAGCAGAGGACAGGGGAAGATCTACGAGCAGTACTTC. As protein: CASRGQGKIYEQYF.

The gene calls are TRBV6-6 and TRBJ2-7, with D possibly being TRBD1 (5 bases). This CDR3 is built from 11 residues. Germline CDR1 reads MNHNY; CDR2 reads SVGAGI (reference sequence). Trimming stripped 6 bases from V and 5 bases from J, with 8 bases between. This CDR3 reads CASRQVDEQYF. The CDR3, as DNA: TGTGCCAGCAGACAGGTCGACGAGCAGTACTTC.

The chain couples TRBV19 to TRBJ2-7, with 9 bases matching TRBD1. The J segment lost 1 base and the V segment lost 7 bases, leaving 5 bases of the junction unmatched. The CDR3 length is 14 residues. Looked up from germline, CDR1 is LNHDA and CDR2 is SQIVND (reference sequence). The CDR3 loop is CASNPGQGSYEQYF. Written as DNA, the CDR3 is TGTGCCAGTAACCCGGGACAGGGATCCTACGAGCAGTACTTC.

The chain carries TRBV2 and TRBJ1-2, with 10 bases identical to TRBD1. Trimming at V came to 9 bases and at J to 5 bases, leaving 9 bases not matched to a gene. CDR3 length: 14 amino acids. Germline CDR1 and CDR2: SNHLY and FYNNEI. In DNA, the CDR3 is TGTGCCAGTGACCAAAGGACAGGGGGGTATGGCTACACCTTC. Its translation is CASDQRTGGYGYTF.

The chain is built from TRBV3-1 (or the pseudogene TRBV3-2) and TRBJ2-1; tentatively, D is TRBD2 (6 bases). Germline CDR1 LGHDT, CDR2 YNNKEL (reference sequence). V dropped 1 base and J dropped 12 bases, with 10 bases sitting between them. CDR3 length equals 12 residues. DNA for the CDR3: TGTGCCAGCAGCCAAGTTGGGCGGGGGCAGTTCTTC. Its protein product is CASSQVGRGQFF.

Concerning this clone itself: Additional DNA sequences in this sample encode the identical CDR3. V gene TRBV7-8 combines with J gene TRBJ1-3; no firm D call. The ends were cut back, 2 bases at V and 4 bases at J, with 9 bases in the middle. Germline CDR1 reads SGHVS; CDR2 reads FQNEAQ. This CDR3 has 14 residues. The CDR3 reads CASSLSGGGNTIYF. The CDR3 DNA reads TGTGCCAGCAGCTTATCCGGAGGGGGAAACACCATATATTTT.